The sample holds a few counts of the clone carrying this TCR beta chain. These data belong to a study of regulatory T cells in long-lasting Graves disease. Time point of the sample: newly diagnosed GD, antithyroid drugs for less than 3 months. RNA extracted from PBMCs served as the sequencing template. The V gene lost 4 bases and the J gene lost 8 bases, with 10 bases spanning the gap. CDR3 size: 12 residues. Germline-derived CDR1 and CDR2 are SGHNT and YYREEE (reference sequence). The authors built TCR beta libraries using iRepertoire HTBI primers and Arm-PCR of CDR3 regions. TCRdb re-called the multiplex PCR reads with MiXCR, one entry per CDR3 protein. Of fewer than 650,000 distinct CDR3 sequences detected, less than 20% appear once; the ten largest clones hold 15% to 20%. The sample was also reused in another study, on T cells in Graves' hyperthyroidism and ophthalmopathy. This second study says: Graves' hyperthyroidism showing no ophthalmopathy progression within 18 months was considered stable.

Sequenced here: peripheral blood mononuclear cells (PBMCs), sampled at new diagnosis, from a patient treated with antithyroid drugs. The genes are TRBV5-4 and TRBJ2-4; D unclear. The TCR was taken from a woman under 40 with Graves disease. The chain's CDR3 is CASSKYMDIQYF. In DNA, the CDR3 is TGTGCCAGCAGCAAATACATGGACATTCAGTACTTC.